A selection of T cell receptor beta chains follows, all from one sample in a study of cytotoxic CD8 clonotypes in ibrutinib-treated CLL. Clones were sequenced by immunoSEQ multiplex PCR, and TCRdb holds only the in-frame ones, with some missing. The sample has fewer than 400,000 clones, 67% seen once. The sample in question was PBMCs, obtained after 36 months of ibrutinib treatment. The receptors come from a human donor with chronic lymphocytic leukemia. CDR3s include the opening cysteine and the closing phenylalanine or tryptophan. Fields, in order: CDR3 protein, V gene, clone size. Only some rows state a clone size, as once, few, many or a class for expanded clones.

CASSRPYLDEQYF TRBV28 -
CASSLGDRISTDTQYF TRBV5-1 -
CATGTSAPNVYNEQFF TRBV10-3 -
CASSLSSWSGDRVDTIYF TRBV5-6 once
CASSYQGYTEAFF TRBV6-5 -
CASSPFGSYNEQFF TRBV5-1 -
CASSLRGGSYNEQFF TRBV7-3 few
CASSLGQGLGYTF TRBV27 -
CAISESPGRTNEQFF TRBV10-3 few
CASSYWREAETQYF TRBV6-5 -
CASSQEETQYF TRBV28 -
CASSLGGQLNTDTQYF TRBV11-3 -
CASRINRVGNQPQHF TRBV28 -
CASSQAPLGGGYGYTF TRBV4-1 few
CASGLGRKEEVNTEAFF TRBV12-5 -
CAITDRAQETQYF TRBV10-3 -
CASSDQTYEQYF TRBV6-1 once
CASSLIAGVPEQFF TRBV7-9 -
CASSEASGSGTDTQYF TRBV9 few
CASSFGPPLGITEAFF TRBV27 few
CSSRGDNQETQYF TRBV6-5 -
CASSLPWRVGPYEQYF TRBV5-6 -
CSVTHTNTEAFF TRBV29-1 few
CASSGGRRAGDEQFF TRBV5-1 once
CASSADRGRDEQYF TRBV6-5 -
CASSYGDYNEKLFF TRBV5-1 few
CSVGNRENYGYTF TRBV29-1 -